The rows below give T cell receptor beta chains drawn from one sample of a study of blood T cell repertoires in COVID-19. Assay: immunoSEQ multiplex PCR; the TCRdb copy retains only in-frame clones and omits some. The data contain roughly 150,000 clones, just under 85% of them singletons. Sequencing used peripheral blood. The receptors originated from a woman aged 80 or over with COVID-19, enrolled during active disease. The conserved cysteine and the conserved F or W are not part of the CDR3 here. Fields, in order: V gene, clone size, D gene, J gene, CDR3 protein. The D gene is left open where the match is weak. Not all rows give a size; the values are once, few, many and, for expanded clones, a class.

>TRBV5-1|.|.|TRBJ1-5
ASSPDRMDQPQH
>TRBV5-5|.|.|TRBJ1-5
ASSLPDQPQH
>TRBV6-6|.|.|TRBJ1-6
ASRPGNNNSPLH
>TRBV18|.|.|TRBJ1-1
ASSPSKSVTEAF
>TRBV2|.|.|TRBJ1-1
ASSYSYTEAF
>TRBV9|few|.|TRBJ1-2
ASSVQGNYGYT
>TRBV11-2|.|TRBD2|TRBJ2-1
ASSFGAGGYNEQF
>TRBV10-3|few|.|TRBJ1-1
AISESGGGAEAF
>TRBV7-2|.|.|TRBJ1-5
ASSFSNAQPQH
>TRBV29-1|.|.|TRBJ1-2
SVDRTAVYGYT
>TRBV24-1|.|.|TRBJ2-7
ATSDPSDEQY
>TRBV5-1|once|.|TRBJ2-5
ASSASRGQETQY
>TRBV4-1|.|TRBD1|TRBJ1-5
ASSSWTGRGNQPQH
>TRBV11-1|.|TRBD1|TRBJ1-1
ASRRQGLYTEAF
>TRBV27|.|.|TRBJ1-2
ASSSLGGQPTNYGYT
>TRBV5-1|once|TRBD2|TRBJ2-1
ASSLASGSISYNEQF
>TRBV28|medium-sized|.|TRBJ1-2
ASSLWGADYGYT
>TRBV18|.|TRBD2|TRBJ2-1
ASSPLLSGGSSYNEQF